The entry below describes one T cell receptor (beta chain). Antigen unknown. The record originates from a study of response to subunit inactivated influenza vaccine. Study results and limitations: New T cells are recruited in small numbers by each seasonal influenza vaccination, according to the authors' suggestion.

Via MiXCR, TCRdb re-called the RT-PCR reads, giving one row per CDR3 protein. This table has hundreds of thousands of distinct CDR3 sequences, around 25% appearing once. Germline V lookup: CDR1 SGHDT, CDR2 YYEEEE. V was cut by 3 bases and J by 0 bases, with 15 bases left in between. The CDR3 length is 17 residues. The J gene is TRBJ2-2, the V gene TRBV5-6; D not resolved. This receptor was obtained from a man aged 50 to 59 who received an inactivated influenza vaccine. The sample was CD4+ T cells sorted from PBMCs, taken approximately 5 days after vaccination. The CDR3 DNA is TGTGCCAGCAGCTCGTTCCCGACTGTGACGAACACCGGGGAGCTGTTTTTT. The encoded protein is CASSSFPTVTNTGELFF. The complete variable domain, with remaining parts taken from reference TRBV5-6 and TRBJ2-2, reads DAGVTQSPTHLIKTRGQQVTLRCSPKSGHDTVSWYQQALGQGPQFIFQYYEEEERQRGNFPDRFSGHQFPNYSSELNVNALLLGDSALYLCASSSFPTVTNTGELFFGEGSRLTVL.